This T cell receptor (beta chain) was identified in a study of graft-versus-host responses after intestinal transplantation. Whole-study findings and limits: Recipient marrow contained GvH clones, some of which appeared first in ileum or blood.

The method was immunoSEQ multiplex PCR; TCRdb's version includes in-frame clones alone and lacks a portion of them. There are 65,000 to 85,000 clones in the sample; roughly 89% occur only once, and 6.5% to 8.5% lies in the top ten. Germline CDR1 reads KGHSH; CDR2 reads LQKENI. The V and J ends lost 3 bases and 5 bases respectively, with 8 bases between them. The CDR3 is 13 amino acids. This clone has a handful of counts. Its antigen is not known. This same CDR3 is encoded by further DNA sequences in the sample. The sequence was collected from a human patient who received an intestinal transplant, so some T cells may come from the graft donor. The sample in question was bone marrow, obtained roughly 110 weeks after intestinal transplantation. The gene calls are TRBV18 and TRBJ1-5; a possible D gene is TRBD1 (5 bases). CDR3 in DNA: TGTGCCAGCTCACCTGGAGGGGATCAGCCCCAGCATTTT. This encodes CASSPGGDQPQHF.